These 7 T cell receptor beta chains share one sample of origin, sequenced in a study of blood T cells in healthy people across ages. Together with a sample-barcoded 5' primer, a J-beta primer mix was included in a second PCR lasting 7 to 11 cycles. In TCRdb, the 5' RACE reads were re-called with MiXCR into one record per CDR3 protein. The data show hundreds of thousands of distinct CDR3 sequences, with approximately 48% seen just once and approximately 19% held by the top ten. Sequencing input: blood. The receptors stem from a man aged 60 to 69 in good health.

This clonotype was seen more than once but under ten times. V and J are TRBV6-5 and TRBJ1-2; the D gene is possibly TRBD1 (6 bases). V was cut by 6 bases and J by 1 base, with 15 bases left in between. The CDR3 is made up of 15 amino acids. Germline V lookup: CDR1 MNHEY, CDR2 SVGAGI. The CDR3 DNA reads as TGTGCCAGCAGGGGGGCCGGGACGAATAACTATGGCTACACCTTC. Protein product: CASRGAGTNNYGYTF.

CDR3 sequence (DNA): TGCAGTGCTACGAAGACCACCGGGACACGGAATCAGCCCCAGCATTTT. Translating gives CSATKTTGTRNQPQHF. The chain couples TRBV20-1 to TRBJ1-5; D might be TRBD1 (6 bases). The ends were cut back, 4 bases at V and 4 bases at J, with 20 bases in the middle. This CDR3 spans 16 amino acids. Per the germline V gene, CDR1 is DFQATT and CDR2 is SNEGSKA (reference sequence).

The chain links TRBV20-1 to TRBJ2-3, with TRBD2 matching over 9 bases. This CDR3 spans 15 amino acids. Germline trimming cut 6 bases from V and 2 bases from J; bases unmatched to any gene: 9. Germline CDR1 and CDR2: DFQATT and SNEGSKA (reference sequence). CDR3 residues: CSAISGGLFTDTQYF. The CDR3 DNA sequence: TGCAGTGCCATTAGCGGGGGACTTTTCACAGATACGCAGTATTTT.

V and J are TRBV29-1 and TRBJ2-1; TRBD2 matches 9 bases. There are 16 residues in the CDR3. The J segment lost 4 bases and the V segment lost 1 base, leaving 8 bases of the junction unmatched. Germline lookup yields CDR1 SQVTM and CDR2 ANQGSEA. CDR3 sequence: CSVEGVAGVDYNEQFF. For the CDR3, the DNA is TGCAGCGTTGAAGGGGTAGCGGGGGTTGATTACAATGAGCAGTTCTTC.

This clonotype turned up a few times. The rearrangement uses TRBV3-1 and TRBJ1-2; 8 bases agree with TRBD1. CDR1 and CDR2 (germline): LGHDT, YNNKEL (reference sequence). Trimming removed 1 base from V and 7 bases from J; junction bases left unmatched: 5. The CDR3 extends over 14 amino acids. CDR3 residues: CASSQVRTGFGYTF. CDR3 coding DNA: TGTGCCAGCAGCCAAGTCCGGACAGGGTTTGGCTACACCTTC.

The V gene is TRBV6-2 or TRBV6-3, the J gene TRBJ2-5; 10 nucleotides match TRBD2. CDR1 and CDR2 (germline): MNHEY, SVGEGT. The J segment lost 5 bases and the V segment lost 6 bases, leaving 3 bases of the junction unmatched. CDR3 length: 13 amino acids. DNA of the CDR3: TGTGCCAGCAGAGGGACTAGCGTGGAGACCCAGTACTTC. Translation: CASRGTSVETQYF.

The V call is TRBV18, the J call TRBJ1-2; 7 bases agree with TRBD1. This CDR3 is 15 amino acids long. CDR1 is KGHSH, CDR2 LQKENI, per germline. V lost 4 bases, J lost 4 bases, and 9 bases stayed unmatched. CDR3 DNA sequence: TGTGCCAGCTCACAGAACCGGGACAGCCTCTATGGCTACACCTTC. Amino acid sequence: CASSQNRDSLYGYTF.